This T cell receptor beta chain originates from a study of human T cells and chemical hapten exposure. TCRdb passed the RACE reads through MiXCR, listing each CDR3 protein once. The data hold some 180,000 distinct CDR3 sequences, with more than 20% observed a single time. Study-wide results and limits: Having alopecia, the donors may differ immunologically from healthy people.

Stated time point: patch test 1, 2 weeks after DPC sensitization. Treatment meaning: therapeutic diphenylcyclopropenone sensitization with weekly scalp DPC. Donors were 18 to 70-year-old alopecia patients suitable for DPC. This clonotype was observed a few times. As yet, its antigen is unknown. This material consisted of whole blood, taken in connection with sensitization to the hapten diphenylcyclopropenone (DPC). This TCR was sampled from a woman aged 45-65 years with alopecia areata. Some clones in this sample may be carry-over from other donors' samples.

CDR3: CASSLSGLPTDTQYF. CDR3 sequence (DNA): TGTGCCAGCAGCTTATCGGGACTACCAACAGATACGCAGTATTTT. V gene TRBV7-6 combines with J gene TRBJ2-3; 7 positions agree with TRBD2. V shed 2 bases and J 3 bases; nucleotides not matched to a gene: 5. The CDR3 totals 15 residues. The germline V gene has CDR1 SGHVS and CDR2 FNYEAQ.